A single sample is the source of the 17 T cell receptor beta chains below, sequenced in a study of vaccination and CD4 T cells after COVID-19. Their antigens remain unidentified. As to treatment: 10-day PBMC culture with coronavirus spike peptide pools or control peptides (ViraFEST assay). It was before the COVID-19 pandemic (2011-2018) that the unexposed donor's CD4+ T cells were collected. The Oncomine TCR Beta short-read assay sequenced DNA from cultured CD4+ T cells. The template was genomic DNA from cultured CD4+ T cells. TCRdb re-called the PCR reads through MiXCR, storing one row per CDR3 protein. This table has around 8,400 distinct CDR3 sequences, roughly two fifths appearing once. Sequencing was performed on CD4+ T cells from blood, cultured in vitro. These receptors all stem from a human donor in good health.

The chain is built from TRBV10-3 and TRBJ1-1, with unresolved D. This CDR3 has 16 amino acids. In germline, CDR1 is ENHRY, CDR2 SYGVKD. Trimming shortened V by 0 bases and J by 0 bases, and 11 bases separated the two germline ends. In DNA form, the CDR3 reads TGTGCCATCAGTGAGTCGAGGGCCTCGATGAACACTGAAGCTTTCTTT. Encoded protein: CAISESRASMNTEAFF.

Only a few counts were recorded for this clonotype. The rearrangement links TRBV7-6 to TRBJ1-5; D is ambiguous. With 5 bases removed from V and 2 bases from J, the gap between germline ends came to 7 bases. Per the germline V gene, CDR1 is SGHVS and CDR2 is FNYEAQ. The CDR3 is made up of 13 amino acids. CDR3 sequence (DNA): TGTGCCAGCAGCACGAGGGGCAATCAGCCCCAGCATTTT. This sequence encodes CASSTRGNQPQHF.

This clonotype was seen more than once but under ten times. The rearrangement joins TRBV10-3 to TRBJ1-4; D is unresolved. Trimming took 0 bases from V and 7 from J, leaving 9 bases between them. The CDR3 is made up of 14 amino acids. Looked up from germline, CDR1 is ENHRY and CDR2 is SYGVKD. In nucleotides, the CDR3 is TGTGCCATCAGTGAGTCCCCACCGGGTGAAAAACTGTTTTTT. It is translated as CAISESPPGEKLFF.

This clonotype was detected once. The rearrangement uses TRBV29-1 and TRBJ2-3, with 10 bases lining up with TRBD1. V was pared by 2 bases and J by 6 bases, with 5 bases of the junction left unmatched. The CDR3 consists of 14 residues. From germline, CDR1 is SQVTM and CDR2 ANQGSEA. The CDR3, as DNA: TGCAGCGTTGAACGGGGACAGGGGTGGGATACGCAGTATTTT. Translated: CSVERGQGWDTQYF.

This clonotype is labeled as medium-sized (0.01 to 0.1%). The gene calls are TRBV7-6 and TRBJ1-5, with TRBD1 as a possible D gene (6 bases). Trimming stripped 5 bases from V and 6 bases from J, with 14 bases between. In germline, CDR1 is SGHVS, CDR2 FNYEAQ. The CDR3 sequence is 14 residues long. The DNA for the CDR3 is TGTGCCAGCAGCGTGCAGGGGAGGGGTCAGCCCCAGCATTTT. The encoded protein is CASSVQGRGQPQHF.

The chain is built from TRBV19 and TRBJ1-2; 10 nucleotides line up with TRBD1. After removal of 3 bases from V and 8 bases from J, the junction contained 3 bases not matched to a gene. CDR1 and CDR2 (germline): LNHDA, SQIVND (reference sequence). CDR3 size: 13 residues. The CDR3: CASSMGQGYGYTF. CDR3 nucleotide sequence: TGTGCCAGTAGTATGGGACAGGGGTACGGCTACACCTTC.

This clonotype was observed a few times. One end of the junction fails to match germline, which may point to a read error. The genes are TRBV12-3 or TRBV12-4 and TRBJ1-5; D is ambiguous. The CDR3 has 13 residues. The CDR3 region has the DNA TGTGCCAGCACTTTAGGCAGCAATCAGCCCCAGCATTTT. Translated: CASTLGSNQPQHF.

V gene TRBV20-1 combines with J gene TRBJ1-3; D gene uncertain. CDR3 length equals 15 residues. Germline CDR1 is DFQATT and CDR2 is SNEGSKA (reference sequence). V was shortened by 6 bases and J by 0 bases, with 15 bases between the two germline ends. Here the CDR3 reads CSARRRVGSGNTIYF. The CDR3 DNA is TGCAGTGCCAGGAGACGGGTAGGCTCTGGAAACACCATATATTTT.

The genes are TRBV28 and TRBJ2-3; TRBD1 matches at 10 bases. Germline CDR1 MDHEN, CDR2 SYDVKM. The CDR3 covers 16 residues. The V and J ends lost 5 bases and 4 bases, in that order; junction bases with no gene match: 9. The CDR3 DNA follows: TGTGCCAGCAGTATCCCCACGACAGGGGGCGCAGATACGCAGTATTTT. Translated: CASSIPTTGGADTQYF.

This clonotype was seen only a few times. The gene calls are TRBV7-2 and TRBJ2-7; D is perhaps TRBD2 (6 bases). The ends were cut back, 5 bases at V and 0 bases at J, with 11 bases in the middle. CDR1 is SGHTA, CDR2 FQGNSA, per germline. The CDR3 extends over 14 amino acids. The DNA of the CDR3 is TGTGCCAGCAGCCCGGGAGTTAGCTCCTACGAGCAGTACTTC. This gives the protein CASSPGVSSYEQYF.

The V call is TRBV7-9, the J call TRBJ2-3; D is possibly TRBD1 or TRBD2 (5 bases each). The length of the CDR3 is 15 residues. The V gene's germline CDR1 is SEHNR and CDR2 FQNEAQ (reference sequence). V lost 5 bases and J 2 bases, leaving 14 bases between the germline ends. This chain's CDR3 is CASSTGPTSTDTQYF. CDR3 in DNA: TGTGCCAGCAGCACGGGACCAACGTCCACAGATACGCAGTATTTT.

V gene TRBV7-2 combines with J gene TRBJ2-3, with D possibly being TRBD2 (6 bases). Per germline, CDR1 SGHTA and CDR2 FQGNSA. Trimming pared 2 bases from V and 3 bases from J, leaving 9 bases between. The CDR3 spans 14 residues. CDR3 region: CASSLFGSTDTQYF. In DNA form, the CDR3 reads TGTGCCAGCAGCTTATTCGGGAGTACAGATACGCAGTATTTT.

V is TRBV6-1 and J is TRBJ2-7; D is perhaps TRBD1 (5 bases). Trimming removed 5 bases at V and 2 bases at J, with 16 bases between. Germline CDR1 MNHNS, CDR2 SASEGT. This CDR3 is 15 amino acids long. For the CDR3, the DNA is TGTGCCAGCAGTCAAGGACCCCAGGGAACCTACGAGCAGTACTTC. Its protein product is CASSQGPQGTYEQYF.

With respect to this clonotype: One end of the junction varies from germline; a read error may be responsible. The J gene is TRBJ1-1, the V gene TRBV6-1, with unresolved D. Looked up from germline, CDR1 is MNHNS and CDR2 is SASEGT. The length of the CDR3 is 15 residues. CDR3 in DNA: TGTACCACCAAACTCGGAATGTCCGCGGTAGTAGGTTATATCTTT. Amino acids: CTTKLGMSAVVGYIF.

The V gene is TRBV7-9, the J gene TRBJ1-1; 7 nucleotides line up with TRBD1. Looked up from germline, CDR1 is SEHNR and CDR2 is FQNEAQ (reference sequence). J gave up 6 bases and V 6 bases, and 7 bases lay outside the gene matches. The CDR3 runs 13 residues. The CDR3 sequence is CASRWTGPSEAFF. The CDR3 DNA sequence: TGTGCCAGCAGATGGACAGGTCCGTCTGAAGCTTTCTTT.

V gene TRBV6-2 or TRBV6-3 combines with J gene TRBJ2-7, with 7 bases lining up with TRBD1. The CDR3 has 15 residues. Trimming cost V 6 bases and J 4 bases; bases outside gene matches: 12. CDR1 is MNHEY and CDR2 is SVGEGT in the germline V gene. This chain's CDR3 is CASRTPGTVLYEQYF. The CDR3 DNA is TGTGCCAGCAGGACGCCGGGGACAGTTCTTTACGAGCAGTACTTC.

This rearrangement joins TRBV12-3 or TRBV12-4 to TRBJ2-1, with 8 bases fitting TRBD1. Trimming took 6 bases from V and 8 from J; bases not matched to a gene: 9. The CDR3 totals 14 residues. CDR3 DNA sequence: TGTGCCAGCAGACCCGGACAGGGTCTCCATGAGCAGTTCTTC. Translation gives CASRPGQGLHEQFF.